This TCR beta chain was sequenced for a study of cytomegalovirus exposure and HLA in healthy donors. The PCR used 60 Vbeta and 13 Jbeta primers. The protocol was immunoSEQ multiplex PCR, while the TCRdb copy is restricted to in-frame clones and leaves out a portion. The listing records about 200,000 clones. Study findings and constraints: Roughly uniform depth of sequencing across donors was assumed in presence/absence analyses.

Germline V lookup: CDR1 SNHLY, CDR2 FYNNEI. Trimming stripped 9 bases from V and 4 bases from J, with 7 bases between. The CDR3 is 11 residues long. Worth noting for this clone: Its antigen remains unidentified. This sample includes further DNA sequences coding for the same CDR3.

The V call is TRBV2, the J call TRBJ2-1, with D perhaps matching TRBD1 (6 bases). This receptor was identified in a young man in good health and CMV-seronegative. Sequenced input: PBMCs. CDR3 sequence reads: CASGQYNEQFF. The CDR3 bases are TGTGCCAGTGGACAGTACAATGAGCAGTTCTTC.